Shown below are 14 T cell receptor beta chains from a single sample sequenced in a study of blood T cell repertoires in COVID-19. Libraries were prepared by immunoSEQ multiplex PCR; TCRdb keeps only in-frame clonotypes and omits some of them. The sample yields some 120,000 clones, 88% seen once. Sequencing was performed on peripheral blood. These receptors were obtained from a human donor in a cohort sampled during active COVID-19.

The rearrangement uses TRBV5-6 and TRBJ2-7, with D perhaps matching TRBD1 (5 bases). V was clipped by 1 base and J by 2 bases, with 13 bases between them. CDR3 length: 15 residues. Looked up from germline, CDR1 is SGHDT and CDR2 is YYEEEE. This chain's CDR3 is CASSLYQTATYEQYF. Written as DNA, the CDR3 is TGTGCCAGCAGCTTGTACCAGACAGCTACCTACGAGCAGTACTTC.

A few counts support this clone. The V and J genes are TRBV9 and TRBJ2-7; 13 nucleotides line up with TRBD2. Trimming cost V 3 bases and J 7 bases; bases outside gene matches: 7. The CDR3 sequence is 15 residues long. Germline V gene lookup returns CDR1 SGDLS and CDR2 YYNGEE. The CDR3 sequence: CASSAPGTSGKEQYF. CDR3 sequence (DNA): TGTGCCAGCAGCGCACCGGGGACTAGCGGGAAGGAGCAGTACTTC.

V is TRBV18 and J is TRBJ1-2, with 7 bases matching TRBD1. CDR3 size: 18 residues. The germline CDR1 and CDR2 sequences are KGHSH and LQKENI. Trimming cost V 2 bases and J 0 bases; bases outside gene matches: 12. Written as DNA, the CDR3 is TGTGCCAGCTCACCATATATTGGGACAGACCCCACTAACTATGGCTACACCTTC. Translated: CASSPYIGTDPTNYGYTF.

CDR3 residues: CASSKLGTIDNEQFF. The CDR3 DNA follows: TGTGCCAGCAGCAAACTCGGGACTATTGACAATGAGCAGTTCTTC. The V call is TRBV2, the J call TRBJ2-1; 7 nucleotides match TRBD2. CDR1 and CDR2 from the germline V gene are SNHLY and FYNNEI. V was pared by 6 bases and J by 5 bases, with 10 bases of the junction left unmatched. The CDR3 spans 15 residues.

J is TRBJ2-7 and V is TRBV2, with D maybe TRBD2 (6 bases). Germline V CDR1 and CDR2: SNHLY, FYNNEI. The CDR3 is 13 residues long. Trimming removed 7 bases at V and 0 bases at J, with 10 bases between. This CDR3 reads CASIDGSSYEQYF. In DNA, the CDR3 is TGTGCCAGCATTGACGGGAGCTCCTACGAGCAGTACTTC.

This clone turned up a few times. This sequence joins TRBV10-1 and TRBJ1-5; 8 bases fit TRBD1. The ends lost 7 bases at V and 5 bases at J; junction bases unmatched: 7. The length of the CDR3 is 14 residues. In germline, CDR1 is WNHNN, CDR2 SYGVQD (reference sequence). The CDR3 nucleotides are TGCGCCAGCATCTCCACAGGGGGAGATCAGCCCCAGCATTTT. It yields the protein CASISTGGDQPQHF.

CDR3 nucleotides: TGCGCCAGCAACTCGCAGGGTGACTACAATGAGCAGTTCTTC. Protein: CASNSQGDYNEQFF. The chain recombines TRBV5-1 with TRBJ2-1; D is perhaps TRBD1 (5 bases). The CDR3 extends over 14 amino acids. The V end was cut by 6 bases, the J end by 3 bases, with 13 bases between. Germline values: CDR1 SGHRS, CDR2 YFSETQ.

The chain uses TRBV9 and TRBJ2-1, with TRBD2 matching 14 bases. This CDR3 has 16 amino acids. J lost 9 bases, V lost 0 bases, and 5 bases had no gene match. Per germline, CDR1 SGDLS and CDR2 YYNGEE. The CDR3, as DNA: TGTGCCAGCAGCGTAGGGACTAGCGGGGGGTTCGTTGAGCAGTTCTTC. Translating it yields CASSVGTSGGFVEQFF.

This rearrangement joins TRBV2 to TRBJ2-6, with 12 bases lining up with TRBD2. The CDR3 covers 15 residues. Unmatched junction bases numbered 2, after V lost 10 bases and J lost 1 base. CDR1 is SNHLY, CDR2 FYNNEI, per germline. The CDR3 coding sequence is TGTGCCACCACTAGCGGGAGGTCTGGGGCCAACGTCCTGACTTTC. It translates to CATTSGRSGANVLTF. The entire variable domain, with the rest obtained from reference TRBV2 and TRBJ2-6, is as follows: EPEVTQTPSHQVTQMGQEVILRCVPISNHLYFYWYRQILGQKVEFLVSFYNNEISEKSEIFDDQFSVERPDGSNFTLKIRSTKLEDSAMYFCATTSGRSGANVLTFGAGSRLTVL.

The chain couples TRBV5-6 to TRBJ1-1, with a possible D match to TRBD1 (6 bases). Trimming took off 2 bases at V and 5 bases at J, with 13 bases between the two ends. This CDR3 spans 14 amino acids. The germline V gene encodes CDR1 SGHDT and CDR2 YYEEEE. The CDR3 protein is CASSFGGGRTEAFF. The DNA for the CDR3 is TGTGCCAGCAGCTTCGGGGGGGGCCGGACTGAAGCTTTCTTT.

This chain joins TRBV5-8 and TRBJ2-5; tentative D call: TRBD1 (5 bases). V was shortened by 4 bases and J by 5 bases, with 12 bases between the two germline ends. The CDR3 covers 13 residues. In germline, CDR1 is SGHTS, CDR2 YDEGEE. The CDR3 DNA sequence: TGTGCCAGCAGCCTCGACAGTCGGGAGACCCAGTACTTC. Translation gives CASSLDSRETQYF. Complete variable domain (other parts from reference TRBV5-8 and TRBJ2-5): EAGVTQSPTHLIKTRGQQATLRCSPISGHTSVYWYQQALGLGLQFLLWYDEGEERNRGNFPPRFSGRQFPNYSSELNVNALELEDSALYLCASSLDSRETQYFGPGTRLLVL.

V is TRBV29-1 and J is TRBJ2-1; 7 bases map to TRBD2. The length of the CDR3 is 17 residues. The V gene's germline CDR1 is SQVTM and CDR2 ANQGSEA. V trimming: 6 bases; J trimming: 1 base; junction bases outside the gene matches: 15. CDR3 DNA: TGCAGCGTAACCTCTAGCGGAACCCCTCGATCCTACAATGAGCAGTTCTTC. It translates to CSVTSSGTPRSYNEQFF.

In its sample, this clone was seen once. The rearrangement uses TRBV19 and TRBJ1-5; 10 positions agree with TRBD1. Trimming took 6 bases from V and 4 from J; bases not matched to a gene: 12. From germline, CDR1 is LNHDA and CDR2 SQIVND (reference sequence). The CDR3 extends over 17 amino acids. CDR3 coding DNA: TGTGCCAGTAGGACTTCCCCGGGGACAGGGGCTAATCAGCCCCAGCATTTT. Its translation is CASRTSPGTGANQPQHF.

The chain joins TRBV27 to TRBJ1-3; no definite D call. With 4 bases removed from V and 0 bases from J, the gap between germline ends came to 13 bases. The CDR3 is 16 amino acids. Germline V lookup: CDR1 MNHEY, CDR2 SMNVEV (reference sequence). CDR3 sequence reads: CASSSIAHNSGNTIYF. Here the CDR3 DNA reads TGTGCCAGCAGTTCAATTGCCCACAACTCTGGAAACACCATATATTTT.